These T cell receptor beta chains were read from a single sample in a study of graft-versus-host responses after intestinal transplantation. These receptors are not linked to any known antigen. Using immunoSEQ multiplex PCR, the repertoire was profiled, and TCRdb retains in-frame clones only, with some absent. Of about 86,000 clones listed, 88% are singletons. The material was unstimulated CD4+ T cells sorted from spleen or lymph node cells, obtained before transplant. The receptors here all came from a human donor who was the organ donor for an intestinal transplant. CDR3s include the opening cysteine and the closing phenylalanine or tryptophan. A D gene is named only where the DNA matches it firmly. Rows may omit the clone size; those that give it use once, few, many or a size class.

D gene	V gene	J gene	clone size	CDR3 DNA	CDR3 protein
NA	TRBV7-4	TRBJ2-7	NA	TGTGCCAGCAGCACACGGGGTTGGGAACCTTACGAGCAGTACTTC	CASSTRGWEPYEQYF
TRBD2	TRBV5-1	TRBJ2-1	NA	TGCGCCAGCAGCTCCATACTAGCGGGAAACAATGAGCAGTTCTTC	CASSSILAGNNEQFF
TRBD1	TRBV15	TRBJ1-2	NA	TGTGCCACCAGCAGAGATGTGTGGGACAGGGGGCTTTTGAACTATGGCTACACCTTC	CATSRDVWDRGLLNYGYTF
NA	TRBV5-6	TRBJ2-7	few	TGTGCCAGCTCCACGAGAGGGCGGGGATTCTACGAGCAGTACTTC	CASSTRGRGFYEQYF
TRBD2	TRBV19	TRBJ2-7	NA	TGTGCCAGCACTACTGCTAGCGGCTACGAGCAGTACTTC	CASTTASGYEQYF
NA	TRBV7-2	TRBJ2-7	NA	TGTGCCAGCAGCGGCCCTGGCCCGCTGTACTTC	CASSGPGPLYF
NA	TRBV19	TRBJ2-7	NA	TGTGCCAGTATCGTACGCCGGGTCTCCTACGAGCAGTACTTC	CASIVRRVSYEQYF
NA	TRBV7-2	TRBJ1-2	NA	TGTGCCAGCAGCCCCCGGCCCCAGAGGCTTGGCTACACCTTC	CASSPRPQRLGYTF
NA	TRBV27	TRBJ1-5	once	TGTGCCAGCAGTTTAAGACAGCGCAATCAGCCCCAGCATTTT	CASSLRQRNQPQHF
NA	TRBV11-3	TRBJ2-1	NA	TGTGCCAGCAGCCCTCACCCCTCAAGGACAGACTACAATGAGCAGTTCTTC	CASSPHPSRTDYNEQFF
NA	TRBV20-1	TRBJ2-7	NA	TGCAGTGCCCGGGGCTACGAGCAGTACTTC	CSARGYEQYF
NA	TRBV4-1	TRBJ1-1	NA	TGCGCCAGCAGCCAAGGTGGCGGGCTAAACACTGAAGCTTTCTTT	CASSQGGGLNTEAFF
TRBD1	TRBV5-1	TRBJ2-7	NA	TGCGCCAGCAGGCTCCCCGGGACAGGGCGTCACGAGCAGTACTTC	CASRLPGTGRHEQYF
TRBD2	TRBV6-1	TRBJ2-1	once	TGTGCCAGCAGTGAATTACGGGGGGGAAGCTCCTACAATGAGCAGTTCTTC	CASSELRGGSSYNEQFF
TRBD2	TRBV27	TRBJ2-7	NA	TGTGCCAGCAGTTTCTGTGGGGGGGGGACTAGGTCTAGGGAGCAGTACTTC	CASSFCGGGTRSREQYF
TRBD1	TRBV7-9	TRBJ1-2	NA	TGTGCCAGCAGCTTAGCGACAGGGGGGCACTATGGCTACACCTTC	CASSLATGGHYGYTF
TRBD1	TRBV29-1	TRBJ2-3	NA	TGCAGCGCCCGGGGCGCTCAGGGGGCAGATACGCAGTATTTT	CSARGAQGADTQYF
NA	TRBV2	TRBJ1-4	NA	TGTGCCAGCAGTGAAGATATAGGAGGGTTCTCTAATGAAAAACTGTTTTTT	CASSEDIGGFSNEKLFF
TRBD1	TRBV5-4	TRBJ1-2	NA	TGTGCCAGCAAGCCCGGGACAGGGGGCTCTAATGGCTACACCTTC	CASKPGTGGSNGYTF
NA	TRBV5-6	TRBJ1-2	NA	TGTGCCAGCAGCCCCACTAGGCGGGGTAACTATGGCTACACCTTC	CASSPTRRGNYGYTF
TRBD2	TRBV6-4	TRBJ2-7	NA	TGTGCCAGCAGTGACCCCCAGGGGCTAGCGGGGGCCTACGAGCAGTACTTC	CASSDPQGLAGAYEQYF
NA	TRBV19	TRBJ2-6	NA	TGTGCCAGTAGCCCAGGGACTGGGGCCAACGTCCTGACTTTC	CASSPGTGANVLTF
NA	TRBV29-1	TRBJ1-5	NA	TGCAGCGTTGGCGGGAGCAATCAGCCCCAGCATTTT	CSVGGSNQPQHF
NA	TRBV7-8	TRBJ2-1	NA	TGTGCCAGCAGCTTTGGGGGCAGGGCAGGGGCATACAATGAGCAGTTCTTC	CASSFGGRAGAYNEQFF
TRBD1	TRBV18	TRBJ2-7	NA	TGTGCCAGCTCACCAGTGTCCGGGACAGGGGTCGAGCAGTACTTC	CASSPVSGTGVEQYF
TRBD2	TRBV4-2	TRBJ2-1	NA	TGTGCCAGCAGCCAAGATTGGCTAGCGGGGGGATACAATGAGCAGTTCTTC	CASSQDWLAGGYNEQFF
TRBD1	TRBV9	TRBJ2-2	NA	TGTGCCAGCAGCTCAACTCCGGGACAGACGAACACCGGGGAGCTGTTTTTT	CASSSTPGQTNTGELFF
TRBD2	TRBV18	TRBJ2-7	NA	TGTGCCAGCTCACCGGGACTAGCGGGCGAGCAGTACTTC	CASSPGLAGEQYF
TRBD1	TRBV2	TRBJ2-5	once	TGTGCCAGCAGGGACAGGGGGCGGGAGACCCAGTACTTC	CASRDRGRETQYF
TRBD2	TRBV28	TRBJ2-5	NA	TGTGCCAGCAGTTTGGAGGGAGGGATCGAGACCCAGTACTTC	CASSLEGGIETQYF
NA	TRBV18	TRBJ2-7	NA	TGTGCCAGCTCACCGGCAGGACAGTCCTACGAGCAGTACTTC	CASSPAGQSYEQYF
NA	TRBV2	TRBJ2-7	NA	TGTGCCAGCAGTTTGGGCTTGGCGAGCTCCTACGAGCAGTACTTC	CASSLGLASSYEQYF
NA	TRBV11-3	TRBJ2-2	NA	TGTGCCAGCATGGGGGGGCGCGGCACCGGGGAGCTGTTTTTT	CASMGGRGTGELFF
NA	TRBV5-1	TRBJ1-1	NA	TGCGCCAGCAGCTTCGGGATGAACACTGAAGCTTTCTTT	CASSFGMNTEAFF
TRBD1	TRBV7-2	TRBJ1-2	NA	TGTGCCAGCAGCCACAGACAGGGTACCTATGGCTACACCTTC	CASSHRQGTYGYTF
NA	TRBV2	TRBJ2-2	NA	TGTGCCAGCACTACTGGACTACACGGGGAGCTGTTTTTT	CASTTGLHGELFF
TRBD1	TRBV6-5	TRBJ1-5	NA	TGTGCCAGCAGTTACGGACAGGATAGCAATCAGCCCCAGCATTTT	CASSYGQDSNQPQHF
TRBD2	TRBV30	TRBJ2-2	NA	TGTGCCTGGAGTGTACGATTAGCGGGGTTCTCCACCGGGGAGCTGTTTTTT	CAWSVRLAGFSTGELFF
NA	TRBV29-1	TRBJ1-1	few	TGCAGCGTTGAGGGGAGGGTAACTGAAGCTTTCTTT	CSVEGRVTEAFF
NA	TRBV9	TRBJ2-3	once	TGTGCCAGCAGCGTAGTATCCGGACAGCTCTCCTCCCAGTATTTT	CASSVVSGQLSSQYF